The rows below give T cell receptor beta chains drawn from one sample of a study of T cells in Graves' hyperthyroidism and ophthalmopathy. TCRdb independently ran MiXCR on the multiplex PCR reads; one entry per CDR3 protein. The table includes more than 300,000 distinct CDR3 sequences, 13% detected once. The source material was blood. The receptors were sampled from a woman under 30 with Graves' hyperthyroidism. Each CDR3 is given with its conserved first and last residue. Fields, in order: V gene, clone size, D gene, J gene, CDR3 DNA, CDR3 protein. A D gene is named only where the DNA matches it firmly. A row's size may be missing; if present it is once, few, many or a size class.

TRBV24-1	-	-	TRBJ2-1	TGTGCCACCAGTGATTTTAGGCTAGCTGGCAATGAGCAGTTCTTC	CATSDFRLAGNEQFF
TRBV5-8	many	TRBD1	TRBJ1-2	TGTGCCAGCAGCCTGGACAGGGAACGATATGGCTACACCTTC	CASSLDRERYGYTF
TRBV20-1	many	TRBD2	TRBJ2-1	TGCAGTGCTAGAGGTGGCGGGGGGGTGAATGAGCAGTTCTTC	CSARGGGGVNEQFF
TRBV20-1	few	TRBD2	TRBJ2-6	TGCAGTGTGGCCGGCGCGGGAGTAGGGGTTGGGGCCAACGTCCTGACTTTC	CSVAGAGVGVGANVLTF
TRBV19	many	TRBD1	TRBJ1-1	TGTGCCACCGCACAGGGGGTAATATCGAACACTGAAGCTTTCTTT	CATAQGVISNTEAFF
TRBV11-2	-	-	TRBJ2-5	TGTGCCAGCTCTGGGGGGGAGACCCAGTACTTC	CASSGGETQYF
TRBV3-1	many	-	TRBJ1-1	TGTGCCAGCACCCAGGGGCCACCGTGGGTGAACACTGAAGCTTTCTTT	CASTQGPPWVNTEAFF
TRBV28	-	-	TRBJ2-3	TGTGCCAGCAGCCGAACCGGGACATCAGGTACAGATACGCAGTATTTT	CASSRTGTSGTDTQYF
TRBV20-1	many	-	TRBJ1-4	TGCAGTGCTAGACCCCTGGGTGGAGGGGGGCCAGGTGGTGAAAAACTGTTTTTT	CSARPLGGGGPGGEKLFF
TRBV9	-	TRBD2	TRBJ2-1	TGTGCCAGCACCCTACTAGCGGGACTGGGAAATGAGCAGTTCTTC	CASTLLAGLGNEQFF
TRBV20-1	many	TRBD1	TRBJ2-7	TGCAGTGCCCCCGAGACAGGGGGAGAGCAGTACTTC	CSAPETGGEQYF
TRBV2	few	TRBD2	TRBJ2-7	TGTGCCAGCAGTGAATGGAGGTCGGGACTAGCGGGAGGGGTCCACGAGCAGTACTTC	CASSEWRSGLAGGVHEQYF
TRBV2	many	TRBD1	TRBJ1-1	TGTGCCAGCAGTGAAGTCAAGGGGGCGAGGGCTTTCTTT	CASSEVKGARAFF
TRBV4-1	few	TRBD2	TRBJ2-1	TGCGCCAGCAGGGGGGAGGGCAATGAGCAGTTCTTC	CASRGEGNEQFF
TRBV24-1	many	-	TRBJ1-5	TGTGCCTCCTCCCGGAAAAGCCACCAAAGGAATCAGCCCCAGCATTTT	CASSRKSHQRNQPQHF
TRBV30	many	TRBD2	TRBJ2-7	TGTGCCTGGAGTCCAGCGGGAAACTACGAGCAGTACTTC	CAWSPAGNYEQYF
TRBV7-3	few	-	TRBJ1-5	TGTGCCAGCAGCTTAGCCAGGGATCAGCCCCAGCATTTT	CASSLARDQPQHF
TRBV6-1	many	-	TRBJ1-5	TGTGCCAGCAGTCGGGGGGTCGGGGACAATCAGCCCCAGCATTTT	CASSRGVGDNQPQHF
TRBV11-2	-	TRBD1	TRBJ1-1	TGTGCCAGCAGCCCTGACAGGGGGGAAACTGAAGCTTTCTTT	CASSPDRGETEAFF
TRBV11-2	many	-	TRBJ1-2	TGTGCCAGCAGCTTAAATAGGGCAGGGGATGGCTACACCTTC	CASSLNRAGDGYTF
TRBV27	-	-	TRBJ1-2	TGTGCCAGCAGTTTACGGCAGACAAACTATGGCTACACCTTC	CASSLRQTNYGYTF
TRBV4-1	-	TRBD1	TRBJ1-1	TGCGCCAGCAGCCCGTCCCGGGACAGGGAGCAGTTGGCTTTCTTT	CASSPSRDREQLAFF
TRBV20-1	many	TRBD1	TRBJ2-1	TGCAGTGCTAGAACGGGACAGGCCTACAATGAGCAGTTCTTC	CSARTGQAYNEQFF
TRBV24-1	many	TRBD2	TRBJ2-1	TGTGCCACCAGTGATGCCGGGACTAGCGGCTACAATGAGCAGTTCTTC	CATSDAGTSGYNEQFF
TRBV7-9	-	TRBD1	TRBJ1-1	TGTGCCAGCAGCTTAAGTCGTCTACTAGACAGGGGCAGACCTGAAGCTTTCTTT	CASSLSRLLDRGRPEAFF
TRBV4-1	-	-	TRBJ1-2	TGCGCCAGCAGCCCTTCATTGGACAGTATCTATGGCTACACCTTC	CASSPSLDSIYGYTF
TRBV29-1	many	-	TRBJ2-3	TGCAGCGCCGGCGACTCTCCCCGGGCGGCAGATACGCAGTATTTT	CSAGDSPRAADTQYF
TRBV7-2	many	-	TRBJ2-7	TGTGCCAGCAGTCCGTGGGGCCCGAGCTCCTACGAGCAGTACTTC	CASSPWGPSSYEQYF
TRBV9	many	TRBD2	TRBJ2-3	TGTGCCAGCAGCGTAGTAGCGGGGGGTACAGATACGCAGTATTTT	CASSVVAGGTDTQYF
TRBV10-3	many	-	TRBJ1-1	TGTGCCATCAGTGAAGGGACTGTGAACACTGAAGCTTTCTTT	CAISEGTVNTEAFF
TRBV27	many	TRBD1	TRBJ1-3	TGTGCCAGCAGTTCTCACACCCCACCGGGACAGGGCCACTCTGGAAACACCATATATTTT	CASSSHTPPGQGHSGNTIYF
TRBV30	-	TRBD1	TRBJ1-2	TGTGCCTGGAGTGACCAGGGGGCGACCCGCTATGGCTACACCTTC	CAWSDQGATRYGYTF
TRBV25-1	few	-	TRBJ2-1	TGTGCCAGCAGTGAATATTCGGGGGGCGGGAATGGTGAGCAGTTCTTC	CASSEYSGGGNGEQFF
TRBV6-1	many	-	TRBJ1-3	TGTGCCAGCCAGATCGGACGGGCCTCTGGAAACACCATATATTTT	CASQIGRASGNTIYF
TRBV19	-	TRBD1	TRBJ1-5	TGTGCCAGTAAAGACAGGGGAAATAGCAATCAGCCCCAGCATTTT	CASKDRGNSNQPQHF
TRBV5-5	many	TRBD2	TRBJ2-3	TGTGCCAGCAGCTTCCAATGGGGGGGGGGCACAGATACGCAGTATTTT	CASSFQWGGGTDTQYF
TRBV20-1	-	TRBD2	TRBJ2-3	TGCAGTGCTTTAGGACTAGCGGGAGGGCCCGGCACAGATACGCAGTATTTT	CSALGLAGGPGTDTQYF
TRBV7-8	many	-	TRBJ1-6	TGTGCCAGCAGCCGACCGACTGATAATTCACCCCTCCACTTT	CASSRPTDNSPLHF
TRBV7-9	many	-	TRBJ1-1	TGTGCCAGCAGCTTAGTCGGGGGGGGGGACGGCCACACTGAAGCTTTCTTT	CASSLVGGGDGHTEAFF
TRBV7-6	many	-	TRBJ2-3	TGTGCCAGCAGCTCCGGGATGGCTAGCACAGATACGCAGTATTTT	CASSSGMASTDTQYF
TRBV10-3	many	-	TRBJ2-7	TGTGCCATCAGTGAGTCTTCAGCGAGATCCTACGAGCAGTACTTC	CAISESSARSYEQYF
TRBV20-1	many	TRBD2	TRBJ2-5	TGCAGTGTGGCTAGCGGGTTCCAAGAGACCCAGTACTTC	CSVASGFQETQYF
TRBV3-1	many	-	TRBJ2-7	TGTGCCAGCAGCCAAGATCCGGGAAGGGGGAATGACGAGCAGTACTTC	CASSQDPGRGNDEQYF
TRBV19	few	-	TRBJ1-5	TGTGCCAGTAGTCCGGAGGATTACAATCAGCCCCAGCATTTT	CASSPEDYNQPQHF
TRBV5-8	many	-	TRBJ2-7	TGTGCCAGCAGCCTCAGTAAGCACGGGCAGTACTTC	CASSLSKHGQYF
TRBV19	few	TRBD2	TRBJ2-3	TGTGCCAGTAAACTCAGAGCGGGAGGAGTGGTAGATACGCAGTATTTT	CASKLRAGGVVDTQYF
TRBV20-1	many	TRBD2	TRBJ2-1	TGCAGTGCTCTGGCTAGCGGGGGGGCGAGTGAGCAGTTCTTC	CSALASGGASEQFF
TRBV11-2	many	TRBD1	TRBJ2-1	TGTGCCAGCAAAGGCGGGACAGGGGAGTACAATGAGCAGTTCTTC	CASKGGTGEYNEQFF
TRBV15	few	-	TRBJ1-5	TGTGCCACCAGCAGAGATCGGCAGGGAAACCAGCATTTT	CATSRDRQGNQHF
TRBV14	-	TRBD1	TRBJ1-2	TGTGCCAGCAGCCAAGGCTTCCCCCGGGACAGGACTCATGGCTACACCTTC	CASSQGFPRDRTHGYTF
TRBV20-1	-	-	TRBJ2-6	TGCAGTGCTAGAGATCTAAGGGAAGGGGCTGGGGCCAACGTCCTGACTTTC	CSARDLREGAGANVLTF
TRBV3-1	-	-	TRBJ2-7	TGTGCCAGCAGTCTAGGAACCCTACCCCCCTACGAGCAGTACTTC	CASSLGTLPPYEQYF
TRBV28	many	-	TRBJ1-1	TGTGCCAGCACTTACCGGAACACTGAAGCTTTCTTT	CASTYRNTEAFF
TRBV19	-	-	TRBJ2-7	TGTGCCAGTAGTTGGGAACAGGATTCCTCCTACGAGCAGTACTTC	CASSWEQDSSYEQYF
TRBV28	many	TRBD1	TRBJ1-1	TGTGCCAGCAGTTCATATCCCCAGACAGGGAGGAACACTGAAGCTTTCTTT	CASSSYPQTGRNTEAFF